This T cell receptor beta chain was retrieved from a study of shared clonotypes between healthy human individuals. Study-wide background: Plates per donor: three CD4 naive, three CD4 memory, two CD8 naive, one CD8 memory.

Combining CD45RO+ cells with CCR7-negative CD45RA+ TemRA cells gave CD8 memory. TCRdb's table, derived via immunoSEQ multiplex PCR, lists solely in-frame clones and lacks some. This sample has around 690,000 clones; 90% occur once, and the top ten carry less than 40%. The V and J ends lost 2 bases and 2 bases respectively, with 12 bases between them. The germline V gene has CDR1 MDHEN and CDR2 SYDVKM. The CDR3 is 15 amino acids. Overall study findings and caveats: Represented diversity, genetic and exposure-history alike, was limited by few donors. Non-shared clonotypes were found to have lower generation probabilities than the clonotypes that were shared by all four of the sorted-subset donors.

Points on this clone: What it recognizes is unknown.

The genes are TRBV28 and TRBJ1-2, with D maybe TRBD1 (6 bases). This clonotype was sampled from a young man in good health. Some clones in this sample may be carry-over from other donors' samples. Sequenced input: memory CD8+ T cells from PBMCs. The subset is: CD45RO+ cells pooled with CCR7-negative TemRA cells. CDR3 coding DNA: TGTGCCAGCAGTTTAGTAGCAGGGGTCAACTATGGCTACACCTTC. Translating it yields CASSLVAGVNYGYTF.